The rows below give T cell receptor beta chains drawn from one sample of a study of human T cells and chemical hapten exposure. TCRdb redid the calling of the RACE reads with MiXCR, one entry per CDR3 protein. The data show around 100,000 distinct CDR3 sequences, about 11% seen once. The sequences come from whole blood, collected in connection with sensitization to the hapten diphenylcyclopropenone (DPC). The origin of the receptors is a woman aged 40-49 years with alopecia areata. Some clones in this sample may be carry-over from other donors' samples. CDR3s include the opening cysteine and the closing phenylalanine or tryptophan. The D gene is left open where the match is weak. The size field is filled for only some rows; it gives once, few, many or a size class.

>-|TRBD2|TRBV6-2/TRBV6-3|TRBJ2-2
CASRRTSGRGDTGEPFF
TGTGCCAGCAGACGGACTAGCGGGAGGGGGGACACCGGGGAGCCGTTTTTT
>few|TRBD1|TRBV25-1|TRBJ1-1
CASSEDREVTEAFF
TGTGCCAGCAGTGAGGACAGGGAAGTCACTGAAGCTTTCTTT
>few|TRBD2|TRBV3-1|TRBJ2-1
CASSPGRGGNEQFF
TGTGCCAGCAGCCCAGGACGGGGGGGCAATGAGCAGTTCTTC
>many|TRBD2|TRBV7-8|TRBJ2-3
CASSLAGGRGTDTQYF
TGTGCCAGCAGCTTAGCCGGCGGGAGGGGCACAGATACGCAGTATTTT
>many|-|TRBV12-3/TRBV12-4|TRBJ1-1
CASSSVRDYRAFF
TGTGCCAGCAGTTCGGTCCGGGACTATAGAGCTTTCTTT
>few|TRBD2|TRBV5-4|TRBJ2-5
CASSSGLAGGKSQETQYF
TGTGCCAGCAGCTCGGGACTAGCGGGGGGGAAATCCCAAGAGACCCAGTACTTC
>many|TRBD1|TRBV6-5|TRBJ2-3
CASRQGQTHDTQYF
TGTGCCAGCAGGCAGGGACAGACGCACGATACGCAGTATTTT
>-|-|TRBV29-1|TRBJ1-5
CSVGYRNQPQHF
TGCAGCGTTGGGTATCGCAATCAGCCCCAGCATTTT
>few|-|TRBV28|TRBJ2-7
CASTPGGTGKHEQYF
TGTGCCAGCACCCCGGGGGGCACAGGGAAGCACGAGCAGTACTTC
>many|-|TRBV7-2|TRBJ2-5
CASSLGGRETQYF
TGTGCCAGCAGCTTAGGGGGAAGAGAGACCCAGTACTTC
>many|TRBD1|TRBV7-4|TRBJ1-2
CASSLTGSVGQANYGYTF
TGTGCCAGCAGCTTAACTGGCAGCGTGGGACAGGCAAACTATGGCTACACCTTC
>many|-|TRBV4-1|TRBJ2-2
CASSPMSAGTGELFF
TGCGCCAGCAGCCCAATGAGCGCGGGCACCGGGGAGCTGTTTTTT
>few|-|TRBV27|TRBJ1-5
CASSQTVHSNQPQHF
TGTGCCAGCAGTCAGACAGTGCATAGCAATCAGCCCCAGCATTTT
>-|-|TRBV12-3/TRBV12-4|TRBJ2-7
CASSPPGVLEQYF
TGTGCCAGCAGTCCCCCGGGGGTTCTCGAGCAGTACTTC
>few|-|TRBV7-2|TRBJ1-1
CASSLVRSGTEAFF
TGTGCCAGCAGCTTAGTACGGTCGGGCACTGAAGCTTTCTTT
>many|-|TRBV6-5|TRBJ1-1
CASSNGMGAFF
TGTGCCAGCAGTAATGGGATGGGAGCTTTCTTT
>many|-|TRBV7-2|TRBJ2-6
CASSLEGSGANVLTF
TGTGCCAGCAGCTTAGAGGGATCTGGGGCCAACGTCCTGACTTTC
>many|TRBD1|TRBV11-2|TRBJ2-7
CASSIYSGTGGYEQYF
TGTGCCAGCAGCATCTACTCCGGGACAGGGGGCTACGAGCAGTACTTC
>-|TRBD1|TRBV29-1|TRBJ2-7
CSGAGQAREQYF
TGCAGCGGGGCCGGACAGGCCCGCGAGCAGTACTTC
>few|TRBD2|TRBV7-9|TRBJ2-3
CASSSQNLAGNTDTQYF
TGTGCCAGCAGCTCTCAGAACCTAGCGGGCAACACAGATACGCAGTATTTT